This passage covers 8 T cell receptor beta chains from one sample sequenced in a study (dated by TCRdb to between 2014 and 2016). Receptors were amplified or captured by multiplex PCR. The instrument given in TCRdb is Ion Torrent PGM. Adaptor-ligated barcode primers were used to amplify TRBV12-4/TRBJ1-2 clonotypes in the roughly 25-patient analysis. The public reads were reprocessed in TCRdb via fastp at Q25 and MiXCR, keeping in-frame beta chains. All rows with the same CDR3 protein become a single entry with the most common DNA and genes. This sample's records show dozens of distinct CDR3 sequences. Sequencing was performed on naive CD4+ T cells sorted from blood. The cell subset or site label here, explained by the study, means: naive CD4+ T cells, CD4+CD45RA+CD25-. Receptor source: a female donor with breast cancer.

This clonotype was recorded a few times. CDR3 region: CASSIGRLNYGYTF. The DNA for the CDR3 is TGTGCCAGCAGTATCGGACGCCTAAACTATGGCTACACCTTC. The chain combines TRBV12-3 or TRBV12-4 with TRBJ1-2; D not certain. Trimming removed 5 bases from V and 2 bases from J, with 12 bases in between. This CDR3 region has 14 residues.

In its sample, this clonotype is large. The chain has TRBV12-3 or TRBV12-4 and TRBJ1-2; D is ambiguous. The CDR3 extends over 11 amino acids. Between the trimmed V and J ends, which lost 4 bases and 8 bases, there was a span of 8 bases. The chain's CDR3 is CASSSRVGYTF. CDR3 nucleotide sequence: TGTGCCAGCAGTTCCCGGGTCGGCTACACCTTC.

The chain couples TRBV12-3 or TRBV12-4 to TRBJ1-2, with TRBD1 matching over 8 bases. Trimming cost V 4 bases and J 5 bases; bases outside gene matches: 3. This CDR3 comprises 13 residues. The CDR3 nucleotides are TGTGCCAGCAGTTCGGACAGGGTTTATGGCTACACCTTC. It codes for CASSSDRVYGYTF.

By proportion, this clonotype is hyperexpanded. V is TRBV12-3 or TRBV12-4 and J is TRBJ1-2, with D hard to call. This CDR3 has 12 residues. V was pared by 3 bases and J by 7 bases, with 9 bases between. CDR3 sequence: CASSFRGGGYTF. The CDR3, as DNA: TGTGCCAGCAGTTTTCGGGGTGGTGGCTACACCTTC.

This clonotype counts as large. The rearrangement joins TRBV12-3 or TRBV12-4 to TRBJ1-2, with a possible D match to TRBD1 (5 bases). V was pared by 4 bases and J by 5 bases, with 8 bases between. The CDR3 consists of 12 residues. CDR3 protein: CASSSGAYGYTF. The CDR3 region has the DNA TGTGCCAGCAGTTCCGGGGCATATGGCTACACCTTC.

The chain has TRBV12-3 or TRBV12-4 and TRBJ1-2; no clear D. V was clipped by 1 base and J by 4 bases, with 7 bases between them. The CDR3 covers 13 residues. CDR3: CASSLVQGYGYTF. The CDR3 bases are TGTGCCAGCAGTTTAGTACAAGGCTATGGCTACACCTTC.

In this sample, this clonotype is large. The rearrangement joins TRBV12-3 or TRBV12-4 to TRBJ1-2, with TRBD1 identical over 9 bases. V lost 6 bases and J lost 7; bases outside the gene matches: 9. The CDR3 is made up of 14 amino acids. CDR3 protein: CASRPWGQGFGYTF. CDR3 coding DNA: TGTGCCAGCAGGCCTTGGGGACAGGGTTTTGGCTACACCTTC.

In its sample, this clonotype is large. This chain joins TRBV12-3 or TRBV12-4 and TRBJ1-2; unclear D gene. V gave up 1 base and J gave up 8 bases, with 5 bases separating them. The CDR3 extends over 11 amino acids. The CDR3 is CASSLGPGYTF. In nucleotides, the CDR3 is TGTGCCAGCAGTTTAGGTCCCGGCTACACCTTC.